The rows below give T cell receptor beta chains drawn from one sample of a study of T cell changes during pregnancy in multiple sclerosis. TCRdb's copy holds only in-frame clones and misses some; the assay was immunoSEQ multiplex PCR. The sample has approximately 46,000 clones; 92% are singletons. Material: CD4+ T cells from peripheral blood mononuclear cells, obtained after pregnancy. The receptors here all came from a female donor with multiple sclerosis, enrolled in a pregnancy study. Both conserved end residues are part of each CDR3. A D gene is named only where the DNA matches it firmly. Clone size appears in some rows only: once, few, many, or a class for an expanded clone.

clone size	D gene	V gene	J gene	CDR3 DNA	CDR3 protein
.	TRBD2	TRBV5-6	TRBJ2-3	TGTGCCAGCAGCCCCGTTGGGGTAGCGGGAGGACGAGATACGCAGTATTTT	CASSPVGVAGGRDTQYF
.	TRBD1	TRBV28	TRBJ1-2	TGTGCCAGCAGTCCGTCGCCGGGACAGGGGATCCCTGGCTACACCTTC	CASSPSPGQGIPGYTF
.	TRBD2	TRBV27	TRBJ2-3	TGTGCCAGCAGTTTCGTTGGGAGGGTATCCACAGATACGCAGTATTTT	CASSFVGRVSTDTQYF
few	TRBD1	TRBV19	TRBJ2-7	TGTGCCAGTAGTATGGATGGACAGGCGCTGACCTACGAGCAGTACTTC	CASSMDGQALTYEQYF
.	.	TRBV5-1	TRBJ2-2	TGCGCCAGCAGCTTGTACAGTCACACCGGGGAGCTGTTTTTT	CASSLYSHTGELFF
.	TRBD1	TRBV19	TRBJ2-5	TGTGCCAGTAGCCCCGGACAGGGCGAGACCCAGTACTTC	CASSPGQGETQYF
.	TRBD1	TRBV19	TRBJ1-5	TGTGCCAGTAGTATAGGGGGACAGGCCCAGGGGCCCCAGCATTTT	CASSIGGQAQGPQHF
.	.	TRBV4-1	TRBJ1-3	TGCGCCAGCAGCCAAGAGGTAATAAGGACAGCGTCTGGAAACACCATATATTTT	CASSQEVIRTASGNTIYF
.	TRBD2	TRBV5-4	TRBJ2-7	TGTGCCAGCAGCCCGCGTGCGGGAGGAACCCCCAGGAACTACGAGCAGTACTTC	CASSPRAGGTPRNYEQYF
.	.	TRBV6-1	TRBJ1-2	TGTGCCAGCAGTGACCCAGGGCATCCGGGTAACTATGGCTACACCTTC	CASSDPGHPGNYGYTF
once	TRBD1	TRBV27	TRBJ2-5	TGTGCCGGACAGGGGACGAAAAATGGGGGTAAAGAGACCCAGTACTTC	CAGQGTKNGGKETQYF
.	.	TRBV6-1	TRBJ2-7	TGTGCCAGCAGTGATACAGGGCGACTTTACGAGCAGTACTTC	CASSDTGRLYEQYF
.	.	TRBV6-1	TRBJ2-5	TGTGCCAGCAGTGAACCAGGGCGTTCGGAGACCCAGTACTTC	CASSEPGRSETQYF
.	.	TRBV29-1	TRBJ1-2	TGCAGCGGGGGTGGAGGGCACGGCTACACCTTC	CSGGGGHGYTF
.	.	TRBV25-1	TRBJ1-5	TGTGCCAGCAGTGGGGGGCAGCCCAATCAGCCCCAGCATTTT	CASSGGQPNQPQHF
once	.	TRBV5-1	TRBJ2-7	TGCGCCAGCAGCTTGGGAACAGGGCTCTCCTACGAGCAGTACTTC	CASSLGTGLSYEQYF